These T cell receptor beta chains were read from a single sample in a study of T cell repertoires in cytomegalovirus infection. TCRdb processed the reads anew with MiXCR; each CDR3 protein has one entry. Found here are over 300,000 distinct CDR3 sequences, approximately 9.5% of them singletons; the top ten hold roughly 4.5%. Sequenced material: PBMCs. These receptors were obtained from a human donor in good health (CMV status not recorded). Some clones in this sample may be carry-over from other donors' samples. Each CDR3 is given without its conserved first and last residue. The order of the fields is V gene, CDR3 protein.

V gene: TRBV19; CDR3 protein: ASSMVGSSNQPQH
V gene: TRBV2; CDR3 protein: ASSEFLGESSYNEQF
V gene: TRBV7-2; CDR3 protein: ASSSAPEGEQY
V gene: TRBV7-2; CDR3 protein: ASSRDAREETQY
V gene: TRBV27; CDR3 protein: ASSLAPTLGGDPTDTQY
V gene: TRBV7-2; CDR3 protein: ASSGQILTDTQY
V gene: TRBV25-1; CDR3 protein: ASSVRSSYNSPLH
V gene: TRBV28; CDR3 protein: ASSIRTGATQPQH
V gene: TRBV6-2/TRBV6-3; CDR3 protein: ASLTPTSGRYAPYEQY
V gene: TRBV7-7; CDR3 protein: ASSRTGTGAAESPLH
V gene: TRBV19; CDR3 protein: ASSINAFNEQF
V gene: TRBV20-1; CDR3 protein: SATVAGRASNNEQF
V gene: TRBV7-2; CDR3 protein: ASSLNRRKLF
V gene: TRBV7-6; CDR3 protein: ASRLGTSGSYAGELF
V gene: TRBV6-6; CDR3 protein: ASSYGVNYGYT
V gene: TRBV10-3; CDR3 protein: AIAPGIDSPLH
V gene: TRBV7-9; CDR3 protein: ASTHRSVANEKLF
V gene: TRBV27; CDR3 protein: ASSLTGDYGYT
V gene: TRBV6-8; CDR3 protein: ASSRVNSNQPQH
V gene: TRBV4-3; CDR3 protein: ASSSREGNEQF
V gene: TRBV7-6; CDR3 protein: ASTPARGQNTEAF
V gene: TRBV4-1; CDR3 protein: ASSPRPLRDRGETQY
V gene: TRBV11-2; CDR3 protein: ASRSLARGGDEQF
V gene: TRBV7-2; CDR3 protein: ASSSTGVGEQY
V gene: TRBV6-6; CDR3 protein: ASSPRGFANSPLH
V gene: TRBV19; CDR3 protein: ASSIDQGRTEAF
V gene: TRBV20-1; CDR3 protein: SASRPGLAGRNEQF
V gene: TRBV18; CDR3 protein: ASSPRSQETQY
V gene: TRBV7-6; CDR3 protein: ASSLGDNQPQH
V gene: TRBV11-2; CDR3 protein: ASSLGEPGNTIY
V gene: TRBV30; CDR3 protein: AWSGGAADTQY
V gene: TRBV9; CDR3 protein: ASSAGGNNEQF
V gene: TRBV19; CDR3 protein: ASSNAVTKRNQPQH
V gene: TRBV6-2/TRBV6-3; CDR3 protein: ASSRNPSGHPLQETQY
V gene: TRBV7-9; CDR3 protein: ASSLRRDRGSTDTQY
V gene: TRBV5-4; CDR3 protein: ASSPRRSVTGANVLT